This T cell receptor beta chain is drawn from a study of blood T cell repertoires in COVID-19. Overall study: Collection of acute and convalescent COVID-19 samples took place in the United States, Italy and Spain. T cells, B-cell-depleted T cells, or PBMCs supplied cDNA or gDNA.

As processed by the authors: By means of reference gene primer amplification, nucleated cell counts were estimated. TCRdb's table, derived via immunoSEQ multiplex PCR, lists solely in-frame clones and lacks some. Clone size and the V and J calls come from that table; the DNA yielded D and trimming. The sample includes over 300,000 clones, roughly nine tenths of them seen just once. The receptor was derived from a man in his forties or fifties with acute or convalescent COVID-19. Sequenced sample: peripheral blood.

This CDR3 is CASSTGDNQPQHF. CDR3 bases: TGTGCCAGTAGTACCGGGGACAATCAGCCCCAGCATTTT. The V gene is TRBV19, the J gene TRBJ1-5; no clear D gene. Germline CDR1 reads LNHDA; CDR2 reads SQIVND (reference sequence). This CDR3 is built from 13 residues. Between the trimmed V and J ends, which lost 4 bases and 3 bases, there was a span of 7 bases. The whole variable domain, remainder taken from reference TRBV19 and TRBJ1-5, is DGGITQSPKYLFRKEGQNVTLSCEQNLNHDAMYWYRQDPGQGLRLIYYSQIVNDFQKGDIAEGYSVSREKKESFPLTVTSAQKNPTAFYLCASSTGDNQPQHFGDGTRLSIL.